The 31 T cell receptor beta chains below were found in one sample sequenced in a study of immune evolution from preneoplasia to lung adenocarcinoma. Assay: immunoSEQ multiplex PCR; the TCRdb copy retains only in-frame clones and omits some. Of 5,000 or so clones in the sample, roughly 86% were seen once. Sequenced input: FFPE lung adenocarcinoma in situ tissue. The receptors originated from a person between 65 and 80 years old with lung adenocarcinoma.

The V gene is TRBV4-1, the J gene TRBJ2-2; TRBD2 matches 10 bases. The CDR3 loop spans 18 amino acids. Unmatched junction bases numbered 12, after V lost 4 bases and J lost 4 bases. The germline gives CDR1 MGHRA, CDR2 YSYEKL. CDR3 protein: CASSRGPVAGGFTGELFF. The CDR3 nucleotides read TGCGCCAGCAGCCGCGGACCTGTAGCGGGGGGCTTCACCGGGGAGCTGTTTTTT.

V gene TRBV19 combines with J gene TRBJ2-7; TRBD2 aligns across 10 bases. This CDR3 region has 15 residues. Germline loops: CDR1 LNHDA, CDR2 SQIVND (reference sequence). V was pared by 9 bases and J by 3 bases, with 11 bases of the junction left unmatched. For the CDR3, the DNA is TGTGCCAGCCGTTATAGCGGGGGGACGATCTACGAGCAGTACTTC. Translation: CASRYSGGTIYEQYF.

V and J are TRBV28 and TRBJ1-3; maybe TRBD1 (5 bases). Germline lookup yields CDR1 MDHEN and CDR2 SYDVKM. This CDR3 is 16 amino acids long. Trimming took 4 bases from V and 0 from J, leaving 13 bases between them. CDR3 residues: CASSSPQGLSGNTIYF. CDR3 nucleotide sequence: TGTGCCAGCAGTTCGCCGCAGGGCCTCTCTGGAAACACCATATATTTT.

The genes are TRBV5-1 and TRBJ1-1; 9 nucleotides align to TRBD1. CDR3 size: 16 residues. CDR1 SGHRS and CDR2 YFSETQ come from the germline V gene. V dropped 4 bases and J dropped 0; count of bases not matched to a gene: 7. The CDR3 reads CASSPPGTGMNTEAFF. In DNA form, the CDR3 reads TGCGCCAGCAGCCCCCCCGGGACAGGGATGAACACTGAAGCTTTCTTT.

CDR3 amino acids: CASSPVRGLDTIYF. DNA for the CDR3: TGTGCCAGCTCACCAGTCCGGGGGCTAGACACCATATATTTT. This chain joins TRBV18 and TRBJ1-3; D perhaps matches TRBD1 (6 bases). The V gene lost 2 bases and the J gene lost 8 bases, with 13 bases spanning the gap. This CDR3 region has 14 residues. Germline CDR1 KGHSH, CDR2 LQKENI.

This chain joins TRBV9 and TRBJ1-1; maybe TRBD1 (5 bases). The CDR3 runs to 16 residues. Deletions cut 2 bases from V and 1 base from J, with 15 bases between. Germline V gene lookup returns CDR1 SGDLS and CDR2 YYNGEE. The CDR3 coding sequence is TGTGCCAGCAGCGTGTTTGACACAACAGGGAACACTGAAGCTTTCTTT. Translating gives CASSVFDTTGNTEAFF. The whole variable domain, filled in from reference TRBV9 and TRBJ1-1, reads DSGVTQTPKHLITATGQRVTLRCSPRSGDLSVYWYQQSLDQGLQFLIQYYNGEERAKGNILERFSAQQFPDLHSELNLSSLELGDSALYFCASSVFDTTGNTEAFFGQGTRLTVV.

For this clone: Compared with germline, one end of the junction differs, possibly owing to a read error. Other DNA sequences in the sample encode the same CDR3. The CDR3 coding sequence is TGTGCCAGCAGCAGAAGTGGGACAGGGGCGAACACTGGGGAGCTGTTTTTT. This sequence encodes CASSRSGTGANTGELFF. This sequence joins TRBV6-4 and TRBJ2-2, with 10 bases fitting TRBD1. Germline V gene sequence: CDR1 MRHNA, CDR2 SNTAGT. CDR3 length: 17 residues.

The V gene is TRBV19, the J gene TRBJ1-4; tentatively, D is TRBD1 (5 bases). The CDR3 loop spans 12 amino acids. V lost 7 bases, J lost 11 bases, and 14 bases lay in between. The germline V gene encodes CDR1 LNHDA and CDR2 SQIVND (reference sequence). The CDR3 region is CASNFLEGKLFF. CDR3 bases: TGTGCCAGTAATTTCCTCGAGGGGAAACTGTTTTTT.

The chain carries TRBV11-2 and TRBJ2-1; possible D gene TRBD2, 7 bases. The CDR3 runs 13 residues. Looked up from germline, CDR1 is SGHAT and CDR2 is FQNNGV. Trimming took off 5 bases at V and 10 bases at J, with 15 bases between the two ends. CDR3 region: CASSPLRGGEQFF. Here the CDR3 DNA reads TGTGCCAGCAGCCCTCTCAGGGGAGGGGAGCAGTTCTTC.

This clone was picked up one time. The rearrangement uses TRBV11-1 and TRBJ2-1; 12 positions agree with TRBD2. Germline V lookup: CDR1 SGHAT, CDR2 FQDESV (reference sequence). The CDR3 runs to 18 residues. V trimming: 5 bases; J trimming: 7 bases; junction bases outside the gene matches: 15. In DNA, the CDR3 is TGTGCCAGCAGCCCCTCCGCCCCTCTAGCGGGAGGGCGGAATGAGCAGTTCTTC. This gives the protein CASSPSAPLAGGRNEQFF.

The chain carries TRBV19 and TRBJ2-1; 13 bases agree with TRBD2. The germline gives CDR1 LNHDA, CDR2 SQIVND (reference sequence). The CDR3 spans 17 residues. V dropped 10 bases and J dropped 7; count of bases not matched to a gene: 16. CDR3 nucleotides: TGTGCCACCACCGCAGGGACTAGCGGGACTGGGTGGAATGAGCAGTTCTTC. Its translation: CATTAGTSGTGWNEQFF.

This chain connects TRBV2 to TRBJ2-7; D possibly corresponds to TRBD1 (6 bases). The CDR3 loop spans 13 amino acids. V was trimmed by 3 bases and J by 3 bases, leaving 9 bases between them. The V gene's germline CDR1 is SNHLY and CDR2 FYNNEI. CDR3 in DNA: TGTGCCAGCAGTGATCAGGGACACTACGAGCAGTACTTC. This codes for CASSDQGHYEQYF.

V usage is TRBV12-5 and J usage is TRBJ1-2; tentatively, D is TRBD1 (5 bases). Germline V gene data show CDR1 as LGHNT and CDR2 as FRNRAP. V was shortened by 2 bases and J by 7 bases, with 14 bases between the two germline ends. This CDR3 spans 14 amino acids. In DNA form, the CDR3 reads TGTGCTAGTGGTTTGCCGACACCGAGGGGTGGCTACACCTTC. Encoded protein: CASGLPTPRGGYTF. The whole variable domain, filled in from reference TRBV12-5 and TRBJ1-2, reads DARVTQTPRHKVTEMGQEVTMRCQPILGHNTVFWYRQTMMQGLELLAYFRNRAPLDDSGMPKDRFSAEMPDATLATLKIQPSEPRDSAVYFCASGLPTPRGGYTFGSGTRLTVV.

This chain uses TRBV28 with TRBJ2-4, with D possibly being TRBD1 (6 bases). The germline V and J ends were trimmed by 10 bases and 9 bases, with 16 bases remaining between them. The germline CDR1 and CDR2 sequences are MDHEN and SYDVKM. The CDR3 runs to 12 residues. CDR3 coding DNA: TGTGCCACCCGACAGGACCCAGGCATTCAGTACTTC. The encoded protein is CATRQDPGIQYF.

In this sample, this clone turned up a few times. The rearrangement uses TRBV11-1 and TRBJ2-7, with D perhaps being TRBD1 or TRBD2 (6 bases each). CDR3 size: 17 residues. CDR1 is SGHAT, CDR2 FQDESV, per germline (reference sequence). V dropped 5 bases and J dropped 2 bases, with 22 bases sitting between them. CDR3: CASSPARGMGGTYEQYF. Written as DNA, the CDR3 is TGTGCCAGCAGCCCAGCGAGGGGTATGGGGGGCACCTACGAGCAGTACTTC.

Only one count was recorded for this clone. V usage is TRBV5-8 and J usage is TRBJ1-1; maybe TRBD1 (6 bases). The V end lost 4 bases, the J end lost 4 bases, and 14 bases lay between the germline ends. CDR1 is SGHTS and CDR2 is YDEGEE in the germline V gene. The CDR3 is made up of 14 amino acids. CDR3 DNA sequence: TGTGCCAGCAGCCGCACAGGGAAGGGCACTGAAGCTTTCTTT. Translated, it gives CASSRTGKGTEAFF.

J is TRBJ1-2 and V is TRBV6-6, with 9 bases matching TRBD1. Looked up from germline, CDR1 is MNHNY and CDR2 is SVGAGI (reference sequence). This CDR3 contains 15 residues. The ends lost 8 bases at V and 3 bases at J; junction bases unmatched: 10. DNA of the CDR3: TGTGCCAGCGTAGGACCAAGACAGGGGGACTATGGCTACACCTTC. Its translation is CASVGPRQGDYGYTF.

This chain joins TRBV19 and TRBJ1-5; D gene uncertain. This CDR3 spans 15 amino acids. V was trimmed by 6 bases and J by 5 bases, leaving 17 bases between them. CDR1 is LNHDA and CDR2 is SQIVND in the germline V gene (reference sequence). The CDR3 DNA reads TGTGCCAGTAGAATCGTTACTGACTGGGATCAGCCCCAGCATTTT. Translation gives CASRIVTDWDQPQHF.

The CDR3 bases are TGCAGCGTTGGAGGGGTCTACAATGAGCAGTTCTTC. Protein product: CSVGGVYNEQFF. The chain carries TRBV29-1 and TRBJ2-1; TRBD1 or TRBD2 may be the D gene (5 bases each). This CDR3 is built from 12 residues. V dropped 4 bases and J dropped 3 bases, with 7 bases sitting between them. From germline, CDR1 is SQVTM and CDR2 ANQGSEA.

A few counts support this clone. This chain joins TRBV28 and TRBJ1-2; 9 bases are shared with TRBD1. V was clipped by 4 bases and J by 7 bases; unmatched bases: 7. The germline gives CDR1 MDHEN, CDR2 SYDVKM. There are 14 residues in the CDR3. Here the CDR3 DNA reads TGTGCCAGCAGTTCACGGGACAGGGTTGCTGGCTACACCTTC. Protein: CASSSRDRVAGYTF.

This clone was seen more than once but under ten times. The genes are TRBV4-1 and TRBJ2-7, with TRBD2 matching 9 bases. Germline lookup yields CDR1 MGHRA and CDR2 YSYEKL. V dropped 4 bases and J dropped 0; count of bases not matched to a gene: 7. This CDR3 spans 16 amino acids. The CDR3 DNA reads as TGCGCCAGCAGCCCGCCGGGACTAGCATACTCCTACGAGCAGTACTTC. Protein sequence: CASSPPGLAYSYEQYF.

This chain links TRBV5-1 with TRBJ2-7; 7 positions match TRBD1. This CDR3 spans 15 amino acids. The germline V gene has CDR1 SGHRS and CDR2 YFSETQ. V was clipped by 8 bases and J by 2 bases; unmatched bases: 13. In nucleotides, the CDR3 is TGCGCCAGTACAGGGGAGATCGAGTTTACCTACGAGCAGTACTTC. This gives the protein CASTGEIEFTYEQYF.

The V call is TRBV28, the J call TRBJ2-7; D is unresolved. V was shortened by 4 bases and J by 5 bases, with 9 bases between the two germline ends. Germline CDR1 MDHEN, CDR2 SYDVKM. The CDR3 covers 12 residues. DNA of the CDR3: TGTGCCAGCAGTTCAGTCTTGGACGAGCAGTACTTC. Protein: CASSSVLDEQYF.

This rearrangement joins TRBV10-3 to TRBJ1-4; D gene ambiguous. V was clipped by 7 bases and J by 0 bases, with 6 bases between them. The CDR3 extends over 13 amino acids. Germline-derived CDR1 and CDR2 are ENHRY and SYGVKD. CDR3 DNA: TGTGCCATCAAATCCGCAACTAATGAAAAACTGTTTTTT. This gives the protein CAIKSATNEKLFF.

The sample holds a few counts of this clone. The gene calls are TRBV15 and TRBJ2-1; possible D gene TRBD2, 6 bases. The V gene lost 0 bases and the J gene lost 7 bases, with 10 bases spanning the gap. Germline CDR1 LNHNV, CDR2 YYDKDF (reference sequence). The CDR3 is 14 residues long. The CDR3 spells CATSRDGGRNEQFF. Written as DNA, the CDR3 is TGTGCCACCAGCAGAGACGGGGGAAGGAATGAGCAGTTCTTC. The variable domain in full, with the rest retrieved from reference TRBV15 and TRBJ2-1, is DAMVIQNPRYQVTQFGKPVTLSCSQTLNHNVMYWYQQKSSQAPKLLFHYYDKDFNNEADTPDNFQSRRPNTSFCFLDIRSPGLGDTAMYLCATSRDGGRNEQFFGPGTRLTVL.

The V gene is TRBV7-8, the J gene TRBJ2-1; 10 bases are a match to TRBD2. CDR3 length equals 16 residues. Germline CDR1 reads SGHVS; CDR2 reads FQNEAQ. V lost 1 base and J lost 3; bases outside the gene matches: 3. The CDR3 DNA reads TGTGCCAGCAGCTTAGGGACTAGCGGATTCTACAATGAGCAGTTCTTC. Translating gives CASSLGTSGFYNEQFF.

The chain combines TRBV19 with TRBJ1-2; no definite D call. CDR3 length: 17 residues. V lost 6 bases, J lost 0 bases, and 20 bases lay in between. Looked up from germline, CDR1 is LNHDA and CDR2 is SQIVND (reference sequence). Here the CDR3 DNA reads TGTGCCAGTAGCCCACAATCATTCCCGGGGACTAACTATGGCTACACCTTC. It translates to CASSPQSFPGTNYGYTF.

This chain uses TRBV6-1 with TRBJ1-2, with D possibly TRBD1 on 5 matching bases. V was cut by 11 bases and J by 8 bases, with 18 bases left in between. CDR1 is MNHNS and CDR2 is SASEGT in the germline V gene. This CDR3 has 12 amino acids. Here the CDR3 DNA reads TGTGCCTCGGGGGGGATTCCTAGGGGCTACACCTTC. This translates into CASGGIPRGYTF.

Turning to this clone: The sample has other DNA sequences that encode this CDR3 too. The CDR3 sequence: CAISDPPYEQYF. The CDR3 coding sequence is TGTGCCATCAGTGACCCTCCCTACGAGCAGTACTTC. The chain combines TRBV10-3 with TRBJ2-7; D not certain. The germline V and J ends were trimmed by 3 bases and 2 bases, with 5 bases remaining between them. Germline V gives CDR1 ENHRY, CDR2 SYGVKD. This CDR3 region has 12 residues.

The gene calls are TRBV2 and TRBJ2-2; the match to TRBD2 covers 7 bases. With V trimmed by 6 bases and J by 6 bases, 1 base remained unmatched. Germline CDR1 SNHLY, CDR2 FYNNEI. CDR3 length equals 12 residues. CDR3 region: CASSGLAGELFF. CDR3 sequence (DNA): TGTGCCAGCAGCGGACTAGCCGGGGAGCTGTTTTTT.

The chain employs TRBV4-1 and TRBJ1-2, with D possibly matching TRBD1 (6 bases). This CDR3 comprises 15 residues. The V gene lost 0 bases and the J gene lost 6 bases, with 14 bases spanning the gap. Germline CDR1 and CDR2: MGHRA and YSYEKL. CDR3 DNA: TGCGCCAGCAGCCAAGATCCACGGGGGCGCGATGGCTACACCTTC. It encodes CASSQDPRGRDGYTF.